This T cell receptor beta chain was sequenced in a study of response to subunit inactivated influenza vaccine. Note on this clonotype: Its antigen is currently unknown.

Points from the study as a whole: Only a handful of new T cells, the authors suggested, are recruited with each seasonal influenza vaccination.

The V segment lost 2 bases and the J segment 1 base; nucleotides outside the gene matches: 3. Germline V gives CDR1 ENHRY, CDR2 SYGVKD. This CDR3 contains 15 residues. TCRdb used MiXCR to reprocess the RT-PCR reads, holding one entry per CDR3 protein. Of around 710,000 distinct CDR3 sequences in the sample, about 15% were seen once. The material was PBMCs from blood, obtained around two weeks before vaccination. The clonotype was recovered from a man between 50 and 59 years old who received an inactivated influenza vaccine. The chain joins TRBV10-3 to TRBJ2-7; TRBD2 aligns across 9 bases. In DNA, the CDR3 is TGTGCCATCAGTGAGGGACTAGCGCAATCCTACGAGCAGTACTTC. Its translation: CAISEGLAQSYEQYF.